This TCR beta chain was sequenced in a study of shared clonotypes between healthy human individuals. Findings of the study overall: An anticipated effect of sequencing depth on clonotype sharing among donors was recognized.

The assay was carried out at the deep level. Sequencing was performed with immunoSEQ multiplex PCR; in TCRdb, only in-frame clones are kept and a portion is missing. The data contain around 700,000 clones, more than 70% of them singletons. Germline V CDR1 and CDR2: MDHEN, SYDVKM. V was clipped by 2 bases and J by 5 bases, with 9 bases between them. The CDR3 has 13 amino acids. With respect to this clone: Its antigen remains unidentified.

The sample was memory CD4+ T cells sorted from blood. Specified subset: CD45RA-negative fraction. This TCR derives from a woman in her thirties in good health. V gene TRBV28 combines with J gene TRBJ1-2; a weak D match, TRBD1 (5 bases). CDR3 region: CASSLGGSYGYTF. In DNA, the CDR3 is TGTGCCAGCAGTTTAGGGGGTTCATATGGCTACACCTTC.